This T cell receptor (beta chain) originates from a study of identical twins. TCRdb reprocessed the 5' RACE reads via MiXCR and lists one record per CDR3 protein. The data hold 200,000 or so distinct CDR3 sequences, with about 7.5% observed a single time. Per germline, CDR1 SEHNR and CDR2 FQNEAQ (reference sequence). J gave up 7 bases and V 5 bases, and 4 bases lay outside the gene matches. CDR3 size: 12 residues. These data also featured in a second study, about yellow fever vaccine responses in identical twins.

The sequence derives from a woman under 30 in good health. The material sequenced was memory (CD45RO+) T cells sorted from blood. This chain joins TRBV7-9 and TRBJ2-7; 8 bases match TRBD1. In DNA, the CDR3 is TGTGCCAGCAGCCGGGACAGGAGGGAGCAGTACTTC. The encoded protein is CASSRDRREQYF.